This entry describes one TCR beta chain. The data were taken from a study of PD-L1 blockade in urothelial cancer. Study background: Patients' prior chemotherapy regimens numbered 0 to 3. Counts from blood samples showed a median of roughly 140,000 T cells.

From germline, CDR1 is GTSNPN and CDR2 SVGIG (reference sequence). With V trimmed by 1 base and J by 1 base, 6 bases remained unmatched. The CDR3 sequence is 16 residues long. Method: immunoSEQ multiplex PCR; TCRdb's copy keeps in-frame clones and lacks some. The sample comprises around 50,000 clones, approximately 80% of which are singletons, and 1% to 1.5% rests with the top ten. Time point specified: pretreatment peripheral blood. This TCR came from a man in his fifties or sixties with urothelial cancer. Specimen: PBMCs, collected around atezolizumab (anti-PD-L1) treatment. This chain joins TRBV30 and TRBJ1-1; 10 bases match TRBD1. CDR3: CAWSAGTGVWNTEAFF. CDR3 sequence (DNA): TGTGCCTGGAGTGCCGGGACAGGGGTCTGGAACACTGAAGCTTTCTTT.